This T cell receptor beta chain was documented in a study of blood T cell repertoires in COVID-19. In the study overall: Acute and convalescent COVID-19 samples came from the United States, Italy and Spain. Sources were T cells, B-cell-depleted T cells, or PBMCs; the material itself was cDNA or gDNA.

Original analysis: Scientists estimated how many nucleated cells there were by amplifying reference gene primers. Assay used: immunoSEQ multiplex PCR; TCRdb lists only in-frame clones, some missing. The V and J calls and the clone size are those of that table, but D and trimming were determined from the DNA. The repertoire holds 160,000 or so clones, with around 85% as singletons. With 7 bases removed from V and 2 bases from J, the gap between germline ends came to 11 bases. The CDR3 loop spans 13 amino acids. Germline loops: CDR1 MNHEY, CDR2 SVGAGI. The chain is built from TRBV6-5 and TRBJ1-2; tentative D call: TRBD1 (6 bases). The clonotype was recovered from a man in his sixties with active or convalescent COVID-19. Sequencing used peripheral blood. Written as DNA, the CDR3 is TGTGCCAGCATATCAGGGGTGAACTATGGCTACACCTTC. This encodes CASISGVNYGYTF.